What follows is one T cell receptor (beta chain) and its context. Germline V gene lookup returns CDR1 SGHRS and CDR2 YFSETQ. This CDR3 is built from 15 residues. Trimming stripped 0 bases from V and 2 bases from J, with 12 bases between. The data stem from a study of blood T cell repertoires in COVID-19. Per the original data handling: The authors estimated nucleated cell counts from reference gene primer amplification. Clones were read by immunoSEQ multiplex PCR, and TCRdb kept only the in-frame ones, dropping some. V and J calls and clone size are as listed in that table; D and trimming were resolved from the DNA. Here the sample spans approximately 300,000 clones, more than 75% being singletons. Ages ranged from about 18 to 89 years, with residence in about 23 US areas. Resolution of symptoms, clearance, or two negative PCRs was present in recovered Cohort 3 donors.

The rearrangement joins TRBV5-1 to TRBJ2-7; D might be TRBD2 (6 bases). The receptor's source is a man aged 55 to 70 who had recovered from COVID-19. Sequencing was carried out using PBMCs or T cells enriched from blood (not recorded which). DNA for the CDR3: TGCGCCAGCAGCTTGGGGGGGGTGACCACCTACGAGCAGTACTTC. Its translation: CASSLGGVTTYEQYF.